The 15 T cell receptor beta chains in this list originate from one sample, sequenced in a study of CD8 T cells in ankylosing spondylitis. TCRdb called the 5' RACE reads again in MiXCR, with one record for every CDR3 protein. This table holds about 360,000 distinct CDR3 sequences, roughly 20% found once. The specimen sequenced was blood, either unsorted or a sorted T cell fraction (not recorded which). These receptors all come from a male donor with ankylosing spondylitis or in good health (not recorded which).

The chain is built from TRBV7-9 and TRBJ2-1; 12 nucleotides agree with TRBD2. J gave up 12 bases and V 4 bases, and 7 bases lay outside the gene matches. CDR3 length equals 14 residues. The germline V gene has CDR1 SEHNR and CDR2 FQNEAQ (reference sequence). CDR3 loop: CASSWTSGVPTQFF. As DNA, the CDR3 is TGTGCCAGCAGCTGGACTAGCGGGGTCCCGACGCAGTTCTTC.

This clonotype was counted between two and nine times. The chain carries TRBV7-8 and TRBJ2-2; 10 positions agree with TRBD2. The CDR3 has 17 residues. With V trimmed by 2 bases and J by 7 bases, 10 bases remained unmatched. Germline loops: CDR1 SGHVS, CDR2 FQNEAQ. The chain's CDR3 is CASSLSSGGAGNGELFF. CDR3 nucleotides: TGTGCCAGCAGCTTATCGAGCGGGGGGGCCGGGAACGGGGAGCTGTTTTTT.

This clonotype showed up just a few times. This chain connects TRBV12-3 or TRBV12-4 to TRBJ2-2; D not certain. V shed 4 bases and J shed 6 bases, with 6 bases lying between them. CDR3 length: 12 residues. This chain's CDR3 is CASSSPSGELFF. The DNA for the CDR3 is TGTGCCAGCAGTTCGCCCTCCGGGGAGCTGTTTTTT.

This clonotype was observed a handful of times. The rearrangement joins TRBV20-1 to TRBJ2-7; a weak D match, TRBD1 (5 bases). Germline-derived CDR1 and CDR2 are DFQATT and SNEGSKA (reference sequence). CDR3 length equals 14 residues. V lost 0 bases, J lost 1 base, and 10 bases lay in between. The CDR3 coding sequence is TGCAGTGCTAGAGATCTCGACAGATCCTACGAGCAGTACTTC. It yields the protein CSARDLDRSYEQYF.

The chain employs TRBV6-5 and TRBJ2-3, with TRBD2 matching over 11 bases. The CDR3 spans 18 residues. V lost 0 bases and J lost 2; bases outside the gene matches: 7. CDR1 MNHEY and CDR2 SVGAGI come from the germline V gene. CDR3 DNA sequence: TGTGCCAGCAGTTACTCCTTCGCTAGCGGGGGGTACACAGATACGCAGTATTTT. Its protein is CASSYSFASGGYTDTQYF.

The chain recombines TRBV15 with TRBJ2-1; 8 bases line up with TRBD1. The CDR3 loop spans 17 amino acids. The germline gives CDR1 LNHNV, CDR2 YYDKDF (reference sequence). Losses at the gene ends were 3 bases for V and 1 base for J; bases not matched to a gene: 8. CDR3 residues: CATSSGDRGGSYNEQFF. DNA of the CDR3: TGTGCCACCAGCAGCGGCGACAGGGGAGGTTCCTACAATGAGCAGTTCTTC.

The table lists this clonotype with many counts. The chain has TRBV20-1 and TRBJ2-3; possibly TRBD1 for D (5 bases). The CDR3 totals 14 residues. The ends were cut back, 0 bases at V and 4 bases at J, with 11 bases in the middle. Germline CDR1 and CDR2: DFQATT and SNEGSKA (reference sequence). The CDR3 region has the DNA TGCAGTGCTAGAGACACAGTCAGGGCAGATACGCAGTATTTT. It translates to CSARDTVRADTQYF.

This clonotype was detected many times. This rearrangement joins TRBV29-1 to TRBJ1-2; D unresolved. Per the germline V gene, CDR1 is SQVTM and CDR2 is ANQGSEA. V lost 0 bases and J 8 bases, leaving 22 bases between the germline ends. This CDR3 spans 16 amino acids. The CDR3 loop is CSVEDLERDGVLGYTF. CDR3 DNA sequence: TGCAGCGTTGAAGATCTAGAACGGGATGGGGTATTAGGCTACACCTTC.

The CDR3 region has the DNA TGTGCCAGCTCACCACCTGACGGAGGGGGCTACGAGCAGTACTTC. Translated, it gives CASSPPDGGGYEQYF. J is TRBJ2-7 and V is TRBV18; D is perhaps TRBD1 or TRBD2 (6 bases each). Germline CDR1 is KGHSH and CDR2 is LQKENI. The CDR3 runs 15 residues. V lost 0 bases and J lost 3, with 12 bases in between.

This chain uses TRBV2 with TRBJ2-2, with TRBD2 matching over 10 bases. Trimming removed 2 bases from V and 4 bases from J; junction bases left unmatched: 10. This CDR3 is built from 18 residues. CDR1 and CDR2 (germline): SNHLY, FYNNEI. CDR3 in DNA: TGTGCCAGCAGTGAACTCCCAGCGGGGGGGCTCGGCACCGGGGAGCTGTTTTTT. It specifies CASSELPAGGLGTGELFF.

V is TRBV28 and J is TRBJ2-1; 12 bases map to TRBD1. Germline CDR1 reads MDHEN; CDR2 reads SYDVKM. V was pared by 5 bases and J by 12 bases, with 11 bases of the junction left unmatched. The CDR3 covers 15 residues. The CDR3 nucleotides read TGTGCCAGCAGTCCTCGGGGACAGGGGGCATGGGGGCAGTTCTTC. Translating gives CASSPRGQGAWGQFF.

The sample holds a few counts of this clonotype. CDR3 in amino acids: CASSRDMDYTGELFF. CDR3 nucleotides: TGTGCCAGCAGTCGGGACATGGACTACACCGGGGAGCTGTTTTTT. V and J are TRBV7-9 and TRBJ2-2; D may be TRBD1 (6 bases). V was trimmed by 6 bases and J by 3 bases, leaving 14 bases between them. Per germline, CDR1 SEHNR and CDR2 FQNEAQ (reference sequence). CDR3 size: 15 residues.

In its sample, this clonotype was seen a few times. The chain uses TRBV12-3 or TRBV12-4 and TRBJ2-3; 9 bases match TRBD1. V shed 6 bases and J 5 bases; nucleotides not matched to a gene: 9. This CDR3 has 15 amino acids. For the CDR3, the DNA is TGTGCCAGCAGCGGCCTGACAGGGGGTCGAGATACGCAGTATTTT. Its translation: CASSGLTGGRDTQYF.

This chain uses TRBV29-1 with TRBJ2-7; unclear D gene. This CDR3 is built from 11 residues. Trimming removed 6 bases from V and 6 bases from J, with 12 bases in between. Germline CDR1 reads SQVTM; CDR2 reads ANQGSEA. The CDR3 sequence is CSVDELGEQYF. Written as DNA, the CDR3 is TGCAGCGTCGACGAACTTGGCGAGCAGTACTTC.

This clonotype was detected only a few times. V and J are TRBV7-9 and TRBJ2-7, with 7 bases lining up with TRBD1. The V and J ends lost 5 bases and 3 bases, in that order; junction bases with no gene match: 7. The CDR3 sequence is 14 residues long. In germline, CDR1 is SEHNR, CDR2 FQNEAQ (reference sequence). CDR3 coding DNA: TGTGCCAGCAGCACCGACAGGGCACACTACGAGCAGTACTTC. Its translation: CASSTDRAHYEQYF.